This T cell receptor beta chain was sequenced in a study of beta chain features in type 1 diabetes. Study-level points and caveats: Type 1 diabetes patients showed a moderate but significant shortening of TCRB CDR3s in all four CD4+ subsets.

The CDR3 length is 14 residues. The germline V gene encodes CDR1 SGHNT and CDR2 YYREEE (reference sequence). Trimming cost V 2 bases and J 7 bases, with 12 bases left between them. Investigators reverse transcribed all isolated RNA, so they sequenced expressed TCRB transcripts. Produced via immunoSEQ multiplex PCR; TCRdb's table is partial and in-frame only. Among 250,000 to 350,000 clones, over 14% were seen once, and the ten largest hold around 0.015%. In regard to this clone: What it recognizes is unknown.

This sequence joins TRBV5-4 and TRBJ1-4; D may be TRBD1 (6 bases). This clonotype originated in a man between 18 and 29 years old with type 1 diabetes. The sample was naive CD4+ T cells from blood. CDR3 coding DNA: TGTGCCAGCAGCTTCCAGGGGATGGGTGAAAAACTGTTTTTT. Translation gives CASSFQGMGEKLFF.